This T cell receptor beta chain was sequenced in a study of CD8 T cells in ankylosing spondylitis (dated by TCRdb to 2016 to 2017). For context, the study as a whole: T cell receptor beta repertoires were profiled in healthy donors and ankylosing spondylitis patients so that disease-linked TCR variants could be found. The full study cohort comprised about 23 ankylosing spondylitis patients and 85 to 120 healthy donors. Peripheral blood was sampled, and synovial fluid was also collected from ankylosing spondylitis patients.

In this sample, this clonotype turned up a few times. Its antigen is currently not known. No base quality values were provided; no much bigger clone lies one nucleotide off. The V end loses 2 bases and the J end loses 5 bases, and a stretch of 15 bases separates them. The germline V gene gives CDR1 as ENHRY and CDR2 as SYGVKD. The CDR3 contains 15 residues, cysteine and phenylalanine counted. Only the CDR3 DNA stays, 45 bases, in frame from base 1. Sequencing took place on an Illumina HiSeq 2500. TCR beta libraries were prepared by quantitative 5'-RACE with molecular barcodes. In the authors' own workflow: To identify disease-linked TCR variants, a new computational method was used, one built on a probabilistic model of VDJ rearrangement. TCRdb itself trimmed the public reads at Q25 with fastp, ran MiXCR and retained productive beta chains. Under each unique CDR3 protein, matching rows form one entry showing the most common genes and DNA. In this record, the V and J calls reflect TCRdb's handling and not the investigators' own analysis. Counted in this sample were about 540,000 distinct CDR3 sequences; about 13% of them appeared once. Approximately 7% of the sample is taken by the ten largest.

What the research found in general, with its limitations: Blood from ankylosing spondylitis patients appeared to be characterized by a TCR beta motif composed of 7 to 9 highly homologous amino acid variants. The disease-linked clones were reported to be significantly enriched in matched synovial fluid samples from ankylosing spondylitis patients. Some motif variants were previously reported in synovial fluid and blood of reactive arthritis patients, suggesting common disease-initiation mechanisms. The disease-linked clones showed a CD8+ phenotype and occurred at relatively low frequencies in peripheral blood.

This TCR was sampled from a male donor with ankylosing spondylitis. The specimen sequenced was blood, either unsorted or a sorted T cell fraction (not recorded which). The rearrangement combines TRBV10-3 with TRBJ1-1, with the D gene not confidently named. The sequenced DNA is TGTGCCATCAGTGAGACGGCTAGCGGCGGAACTGAAGCTTTCTTT. Its protein is CAISETASGGTEAFF.